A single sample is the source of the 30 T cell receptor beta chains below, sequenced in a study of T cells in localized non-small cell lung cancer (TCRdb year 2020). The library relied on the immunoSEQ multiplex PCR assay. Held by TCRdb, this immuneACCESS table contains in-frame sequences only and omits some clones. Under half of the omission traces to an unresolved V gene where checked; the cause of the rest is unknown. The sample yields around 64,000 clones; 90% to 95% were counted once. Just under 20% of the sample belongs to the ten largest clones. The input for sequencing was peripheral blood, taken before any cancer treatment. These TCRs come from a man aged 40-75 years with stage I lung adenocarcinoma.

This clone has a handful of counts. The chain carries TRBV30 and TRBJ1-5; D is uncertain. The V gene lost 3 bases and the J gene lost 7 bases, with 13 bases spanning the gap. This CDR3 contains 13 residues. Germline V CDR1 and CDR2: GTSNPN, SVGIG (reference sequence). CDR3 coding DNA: TGTGCCTGGAGCGCTCAGAGCTTCCAGCCCCAGCATTTT. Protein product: CAWSAQSFQPQHF.

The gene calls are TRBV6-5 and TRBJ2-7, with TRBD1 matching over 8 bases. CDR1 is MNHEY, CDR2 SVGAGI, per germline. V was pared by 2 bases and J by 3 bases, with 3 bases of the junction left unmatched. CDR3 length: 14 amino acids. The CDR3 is CASSYVQGVYEQYF. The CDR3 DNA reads TGTGCCAGCAGTTACGTACAGGGGGTCTACGAGCAGTACTTC.

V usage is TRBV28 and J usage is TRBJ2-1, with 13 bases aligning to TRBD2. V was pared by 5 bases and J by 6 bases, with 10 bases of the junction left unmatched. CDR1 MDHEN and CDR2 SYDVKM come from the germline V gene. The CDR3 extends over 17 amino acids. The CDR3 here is CASSPRTSGSKGNEQFF. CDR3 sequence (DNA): TGTGCCAGCAGTCCGCGGACTAGCGGGAGTAAGGGCAATGAGCAGTTCTTC. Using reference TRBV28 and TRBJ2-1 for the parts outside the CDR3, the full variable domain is DVKVTQSSRYLVKRTGEKVFLECVQDMDHENMFWYRQDPGLGLRLIYFSYDVKMKEKGDIPEGYSVSREKKERFSLILESASTNQTSMYLCASSPRTSGSKGNEQFFGPGTRLTVL.

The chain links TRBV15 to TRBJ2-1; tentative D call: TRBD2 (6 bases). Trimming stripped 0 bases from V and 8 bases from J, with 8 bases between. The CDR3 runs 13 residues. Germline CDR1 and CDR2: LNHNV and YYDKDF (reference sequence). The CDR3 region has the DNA TGTGCCACCAGCAGAGATGCGGGGTATGAGCAGTTCTTC. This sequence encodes CATSRDAGYEQFF.

The CDR3 DNA reads as TGTGCCAGCAGCTTAAAGGGGACGCGCTCGAGGTATACGCAGTATTTT. Translated, it gives CASSLKGTRSRYTQYF. V is TRBV7-8 and J is TRBJ2-3, with D tentatively TRBD1 or TRBD2 (5 bases each). The ends were cut back, 2 bases at V and 7 bases at J, with 19 bases in the middle. The V gene's germline CDR1 is SGHVS and CDR2 FQNEAQ. The CDR3 extends over 16 amino acids.

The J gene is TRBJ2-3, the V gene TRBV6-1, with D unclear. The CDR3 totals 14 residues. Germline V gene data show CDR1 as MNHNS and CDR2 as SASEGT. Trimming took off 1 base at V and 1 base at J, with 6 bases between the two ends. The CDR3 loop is CASSEVGGTDTQYF. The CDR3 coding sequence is TGTGCCAGCAGTGAAGTTGGCGGCACAGATACGCAGTATTTT.

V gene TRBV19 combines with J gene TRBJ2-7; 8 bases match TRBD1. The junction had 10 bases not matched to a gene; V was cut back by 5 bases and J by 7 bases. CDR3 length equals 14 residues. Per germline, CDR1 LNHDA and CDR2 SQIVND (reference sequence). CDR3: CASSRTGPQGEQYF. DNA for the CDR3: TGTGCCAGTAGTCGGACAGGGCCCCAAGGGGAGCAGTACTTC.

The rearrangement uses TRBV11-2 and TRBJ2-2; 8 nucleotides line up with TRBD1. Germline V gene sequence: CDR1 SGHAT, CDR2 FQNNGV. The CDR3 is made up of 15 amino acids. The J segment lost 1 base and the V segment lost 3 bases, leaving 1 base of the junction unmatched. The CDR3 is CASSFGTGNTGELFF. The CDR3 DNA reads TGTGCCAGCAGCTTCGGGACAGGGAACACCGGGGAGCTGTTTTTT. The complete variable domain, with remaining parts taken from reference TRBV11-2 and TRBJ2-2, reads EAGVAQSPRYKIIEKRQSVAFWCNPISGHATLYWYQQILGQGPKLLIQFQNNGVVDDSQLPKDRFSAERLKGVDSTLKIQPAKLEDSAVYLCASSFGTGNTGELFFGEGSRLTVL.

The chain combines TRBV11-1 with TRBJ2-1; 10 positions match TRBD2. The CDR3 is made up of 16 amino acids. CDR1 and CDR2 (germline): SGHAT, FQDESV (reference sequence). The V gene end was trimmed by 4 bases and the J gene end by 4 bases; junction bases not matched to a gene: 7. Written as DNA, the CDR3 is TGTGCCAGCAGCTCCGGGACTAGCGAGGGGTACAATGAGCAGTTCTTC. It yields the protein CASSSGTSEGYNEQFF.

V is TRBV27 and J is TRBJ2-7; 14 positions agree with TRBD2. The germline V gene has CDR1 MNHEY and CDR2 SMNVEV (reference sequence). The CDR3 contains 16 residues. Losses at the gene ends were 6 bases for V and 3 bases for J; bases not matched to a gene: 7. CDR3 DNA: TGTGCCAGCAGGACTAGCGGGAGGGCTGATTACTACGAGCAGTACTTC. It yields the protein CASRTSGRADYYEQYF.

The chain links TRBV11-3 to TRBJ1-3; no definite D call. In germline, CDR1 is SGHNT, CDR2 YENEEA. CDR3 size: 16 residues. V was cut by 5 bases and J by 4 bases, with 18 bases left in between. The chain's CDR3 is CASSPQGSLGGNTIYF. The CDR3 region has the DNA TGTGCCAGCAGCCCACAAGGTTCCTTAGGAGGAAACACCATATATTTT.

The CDR3 reads CAISEGQGPSYEQYF. The CDR3 DNA reads as TGTGCCATCAGTGAAGGACAGGGCCCAAGCTACGAGCAGTACTTC. The chain carries TRBV10-3 and TRBJ2-7; the match to TRBD1 covers 8 bases. The V segment lost 3 bases and the J segment 3 bases; nucleotides outside the gene matches: 7. Per the germline V gene, CDR1 is ENHRY and CDR2 is SYGVKD. The CDR3 contains 15 residues.

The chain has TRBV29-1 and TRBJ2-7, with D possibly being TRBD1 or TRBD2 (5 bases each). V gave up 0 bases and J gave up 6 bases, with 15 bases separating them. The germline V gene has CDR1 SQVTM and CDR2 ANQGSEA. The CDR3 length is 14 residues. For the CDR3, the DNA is TGCAGCGTTGAAGAAATTGGGGGTACGGGCGAGCAGTACTTC. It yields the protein CSVEEIGGTGEQYF.

Here the CDR3 DNA reads TGTGCCAGCAGCTTAGGGCAGGGGTGGAGGACAGATACGCAGTATTTT. Translation: CASSLGQGWRTDTQYF. This rearrangement joins TRBV7-2 to TRBJ2-3; a weak D match, TRBD1 (6 bases). CDR1 and CDR2 from the germline V gene are SGHTA and FQGNSA. The CDR3 extends over 16 amino acids. With 1 base removed from V and 3 bases from J, the gap between germline ends came to 14 bases.

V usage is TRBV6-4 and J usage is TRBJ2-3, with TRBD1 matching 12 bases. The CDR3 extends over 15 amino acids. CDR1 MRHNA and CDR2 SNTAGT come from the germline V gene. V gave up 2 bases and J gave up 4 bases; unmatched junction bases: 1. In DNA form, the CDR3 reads TGTGCCAGCAGTGACGGGACAGGGGGCGCAGATACGCAGTATTTT. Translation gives CASSDGTGGADTQYF.

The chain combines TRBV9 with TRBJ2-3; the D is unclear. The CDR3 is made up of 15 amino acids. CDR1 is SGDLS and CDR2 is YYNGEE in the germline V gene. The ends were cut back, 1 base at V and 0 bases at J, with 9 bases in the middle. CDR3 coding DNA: TGTGCCAGCAGCGTACGGTCAGCTAGCACAGATACGCAGTATTTT. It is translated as CASSVRSASTDTQYF. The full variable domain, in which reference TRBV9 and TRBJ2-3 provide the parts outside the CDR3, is DSGVTQTPKHLITATGQRVTLRCSPRSGDLSVYWYQQSLDQGLQFLIQYYNGEERAKGNILERFSAQQFPDLHSELNLSSLELGDSALYFCASSVRSASTDTQYFGPGTRLTVL.

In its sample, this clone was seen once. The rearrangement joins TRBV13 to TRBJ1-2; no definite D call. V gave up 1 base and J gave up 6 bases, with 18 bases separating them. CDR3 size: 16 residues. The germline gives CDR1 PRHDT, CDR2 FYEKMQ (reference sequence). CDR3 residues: CASSLVLHFQGNGYTF. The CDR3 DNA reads TGTGCCAGCAGCTTAGTTCTGCATTTCCAAGGGAATGGCTACACCTTC. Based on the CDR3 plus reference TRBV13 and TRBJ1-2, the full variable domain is AAGVIQSPRHLIKEKRETATLKCYPIPRHDTVYWYQQGPGQDPQFLISFYEKMQSDKGSIPDRFSAQQFSDYHSELNMSSLELGDSALYFCASSLVLHFQGNGYTFGSGTRLTVV.

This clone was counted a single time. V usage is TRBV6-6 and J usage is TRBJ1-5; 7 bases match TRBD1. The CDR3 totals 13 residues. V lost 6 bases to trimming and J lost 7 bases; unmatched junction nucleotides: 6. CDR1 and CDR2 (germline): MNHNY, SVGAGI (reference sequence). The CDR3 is CASRQGKGQPQHF. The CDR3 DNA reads TGTGCCAGCAGACAGGGGAAAGGCCAGCCCCAGCATTTT.

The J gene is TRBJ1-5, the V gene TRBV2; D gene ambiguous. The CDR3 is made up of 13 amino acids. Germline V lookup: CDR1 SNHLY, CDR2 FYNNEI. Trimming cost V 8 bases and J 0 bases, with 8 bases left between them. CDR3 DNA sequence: TGTGCCAGCGGGAGAGATAGCAATCAGCCCCAGCATTTT. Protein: CASGRDSNQPQHF.

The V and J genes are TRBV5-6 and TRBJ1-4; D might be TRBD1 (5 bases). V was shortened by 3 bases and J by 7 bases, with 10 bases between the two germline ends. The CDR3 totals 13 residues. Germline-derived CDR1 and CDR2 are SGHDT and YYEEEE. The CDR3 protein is CASSSGTSEKLFF. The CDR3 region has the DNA TGTGCCAGCAGCTCCGGGACTTCTGAAAAACTGTTTTTT.

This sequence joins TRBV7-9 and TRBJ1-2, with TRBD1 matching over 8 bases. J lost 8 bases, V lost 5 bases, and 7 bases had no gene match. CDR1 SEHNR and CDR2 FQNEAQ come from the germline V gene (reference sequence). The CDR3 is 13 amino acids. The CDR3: CASSPETGDGYTF. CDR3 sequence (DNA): TGTGCCAGCAGCCCTGAGACAGGGGACGGCTACACCTTC. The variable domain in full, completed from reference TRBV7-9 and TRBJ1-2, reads DTGVSQNPRHKITKRGQNVTFRCDPISEHNRLYWYRQTLGQGPEFLTYFQNEAQLEKSRLLSDRFSAERPKGSFSTLEIQRTEQGDSAMYLCASSPETGDGYTFGSGTRLTVV.

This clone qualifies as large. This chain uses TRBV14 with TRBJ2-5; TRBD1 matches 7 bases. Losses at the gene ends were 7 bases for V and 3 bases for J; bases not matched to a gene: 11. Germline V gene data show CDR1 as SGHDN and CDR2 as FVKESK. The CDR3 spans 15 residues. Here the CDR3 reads CASMIVDREKETQYF. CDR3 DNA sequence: TGTGCCAGCATGATAGTAGACAGGGAAAAAGAGACCCAGTACTTC.

CDR3 DNA: TGTGCCAGCTCACCGGGGAATAGGTACAATGAGCAGTTCTTC. It specifies CASSPGNRYNEQFF. The chain joins TRBV18 to TRBJ2-1, with D uncertain. The germline CDR1 and CDR2 sequences are KGHSH and LQKENI. Trimming shortened V by 3 bases and J by 4 bases, and 10 bases separated the two germline ends. This CDR3 is built from 14 residues.

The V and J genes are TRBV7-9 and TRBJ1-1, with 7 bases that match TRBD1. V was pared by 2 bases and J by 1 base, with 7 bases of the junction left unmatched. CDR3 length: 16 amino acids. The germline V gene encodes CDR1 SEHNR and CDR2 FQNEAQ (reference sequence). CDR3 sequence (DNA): TGTGCCAGCAGCTTATTAGGGGACAGCCCGAACACTGAAGCTTTCTTT. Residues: CASSLLGDSPNTEAFF.

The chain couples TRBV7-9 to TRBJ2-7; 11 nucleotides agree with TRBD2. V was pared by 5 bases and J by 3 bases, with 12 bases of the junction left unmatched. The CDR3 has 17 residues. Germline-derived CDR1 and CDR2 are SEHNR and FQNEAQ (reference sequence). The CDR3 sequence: CASSPARLAGFLYEQYF. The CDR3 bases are TGTGCCAGCAGCCCTGCCCGACTAGCGGGATTTCTCTACGAGCAGTACTTC.

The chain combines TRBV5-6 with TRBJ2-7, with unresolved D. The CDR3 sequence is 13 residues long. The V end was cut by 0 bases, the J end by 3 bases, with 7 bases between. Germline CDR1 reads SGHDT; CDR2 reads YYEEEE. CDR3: CASSLVSSYEQYF. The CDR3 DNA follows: TGTGCCAGCAGCTTGGTTTCCAGCTACGAGCAGTACTTC.

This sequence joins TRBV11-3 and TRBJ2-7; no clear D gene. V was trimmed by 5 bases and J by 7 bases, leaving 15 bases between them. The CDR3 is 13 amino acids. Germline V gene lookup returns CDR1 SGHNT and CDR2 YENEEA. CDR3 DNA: TGTGCCAGCAGCCCCCCTATGGGCTGGGAGCAGTACTTC. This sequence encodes CASSPPMGWEQYF.

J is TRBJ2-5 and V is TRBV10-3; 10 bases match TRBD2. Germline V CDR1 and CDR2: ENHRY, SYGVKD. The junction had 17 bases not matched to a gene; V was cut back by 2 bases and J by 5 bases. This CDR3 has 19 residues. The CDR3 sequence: CAISEGGTESSGRRETQYF. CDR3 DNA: TGTGCCATCAGTGAGGGTGGGACAGAGAGTAGCGGGAGGAGGGAGACCCAGTACTTC.

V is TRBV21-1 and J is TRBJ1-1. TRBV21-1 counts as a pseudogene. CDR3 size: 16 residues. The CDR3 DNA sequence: TGTGCCAGCAACCAAGGTAGAGGCTACATGAACACTGAAGCTTTCTTT. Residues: CASNQGRGYMNTEAFF.

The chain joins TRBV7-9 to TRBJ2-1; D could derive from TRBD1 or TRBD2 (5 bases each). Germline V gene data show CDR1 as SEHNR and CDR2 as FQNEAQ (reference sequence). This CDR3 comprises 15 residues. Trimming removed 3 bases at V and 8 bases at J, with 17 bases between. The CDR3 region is CASSFRGLGVDEQFF. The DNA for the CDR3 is TGTGCCAGCAGCTTTAGAGGGTTGGGGGTTGATGAGCAGTTCTTC.